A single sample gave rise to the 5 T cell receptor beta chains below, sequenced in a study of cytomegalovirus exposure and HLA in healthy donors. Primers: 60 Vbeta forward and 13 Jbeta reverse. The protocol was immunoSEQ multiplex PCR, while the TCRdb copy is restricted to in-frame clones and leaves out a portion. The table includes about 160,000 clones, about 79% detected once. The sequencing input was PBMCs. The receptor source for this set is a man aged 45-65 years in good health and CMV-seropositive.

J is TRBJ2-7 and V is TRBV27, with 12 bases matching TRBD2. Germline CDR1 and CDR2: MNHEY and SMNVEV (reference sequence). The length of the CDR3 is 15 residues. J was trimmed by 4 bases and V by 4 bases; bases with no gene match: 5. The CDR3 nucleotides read TGTGCCAGCAGTTCACTAGCGGGGGGAAGGTACGAGCAGTACTTC. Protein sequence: CASSSLAGGRYEQYF.

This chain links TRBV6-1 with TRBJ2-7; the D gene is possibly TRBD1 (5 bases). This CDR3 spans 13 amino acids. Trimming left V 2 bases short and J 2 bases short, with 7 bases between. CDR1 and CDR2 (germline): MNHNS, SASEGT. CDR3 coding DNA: TGTGCCAGCAGTGAACAGGGAACCTACGAGCAGTACTTC. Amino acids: CASSEQGTYEQYF.

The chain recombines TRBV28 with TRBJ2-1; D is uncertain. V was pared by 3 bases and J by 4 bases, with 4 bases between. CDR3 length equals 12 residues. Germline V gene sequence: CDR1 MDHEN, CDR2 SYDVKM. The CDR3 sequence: CASSLSYNEQFF. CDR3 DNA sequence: TGTGCCAGCAGTTTGTCGTACAATGAGCAGTTCTTC.

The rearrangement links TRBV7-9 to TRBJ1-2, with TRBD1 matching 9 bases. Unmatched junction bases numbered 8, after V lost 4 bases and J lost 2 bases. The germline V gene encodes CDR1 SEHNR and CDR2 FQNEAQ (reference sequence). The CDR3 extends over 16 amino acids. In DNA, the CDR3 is TGTGCCAGCAGCTCTAGGGTAGGACAGGGGAACTATGGCTACACCTTC. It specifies CASSSRVGQGNYGYTF.

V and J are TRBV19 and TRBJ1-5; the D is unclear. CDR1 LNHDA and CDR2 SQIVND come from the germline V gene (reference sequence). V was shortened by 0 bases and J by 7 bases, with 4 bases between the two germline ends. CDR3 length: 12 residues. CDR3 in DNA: TGTGCCAGTAGTATAGAAGAGCAGCCCCAGCATTTT. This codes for CASSIEEQPQHF. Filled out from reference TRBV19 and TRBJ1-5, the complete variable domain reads DGGITQSPKYLFRKEGQNVTLSCEQNLNHDAMYWYRQDPGQGLRLIYYSQIVNDFQKGDIAEGYSVSREKKESFPLTVTSAQKNPTAFYLCASSIEEQPQHFGDGTRLSIL.